Detailed here is one T cell receptor beta chain. A much larger clonotype is one base distant, so this may be a read error. Germline CDR1 reads MNHNS; CDR2 reads SASEGT. The CDR3 has 14 amino acids. Trimming took 7 bases from V and 1 from J, leaving 12 bases between them. The sample comes from a study of tumor-infiltrating lymphocytes in primary liver carcinoma. Co-extraction of both nucleic acids (RNA and DNA) used about 19-33 mg of unsorted bulk tissue. cDNA specific to TCR beta was made from around 450 ng of total RNA, with a constant-region primer employed for priming. What produced the TCR beta libraries was three nested multiplex PCR rounds using slightly modified ARM-PCR. TRBV1-TRBV30 forward primers paired with a C-beta reverse primer were used in the first two PCR rounds, which ran roughly 9 cycles each. TCRdb reprocessed the multiplex PCR reads with MiXCR, giving one entry per CDR3 protein. The sample has 90,000 to 150,000 distinct CDR3 sequences; less than 75% are singletons.

The sample consisted of tumor-adjacent normal liver tissue. The V gene is TRBV6-1, the J gene TRBJ2-3, with TRBD2 as a possible D gene (6 bases). This sequence was found in a woman between 55 and 75 years old with primary liver carcinoma and hepatitis B virus infection. CDR3 in amino acids: CASTFGEGTDTQYF. As DNA, the CDR3 is TGTGCCAGCACCTTCGGGGAGGGCACAGATACGCAGTATTTT.